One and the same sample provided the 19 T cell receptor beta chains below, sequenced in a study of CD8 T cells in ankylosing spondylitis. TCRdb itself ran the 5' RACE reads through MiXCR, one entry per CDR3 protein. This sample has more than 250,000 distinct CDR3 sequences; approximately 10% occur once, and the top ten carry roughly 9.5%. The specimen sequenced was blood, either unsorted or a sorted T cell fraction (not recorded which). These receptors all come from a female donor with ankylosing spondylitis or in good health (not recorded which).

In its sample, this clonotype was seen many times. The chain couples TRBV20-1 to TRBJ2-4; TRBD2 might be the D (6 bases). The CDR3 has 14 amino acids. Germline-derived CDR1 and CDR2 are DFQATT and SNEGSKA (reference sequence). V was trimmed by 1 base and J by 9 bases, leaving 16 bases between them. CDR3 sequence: CSARAPGLPTIQYF. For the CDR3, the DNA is TGCAGTGCTAGAGCCCCGGGACTCCCAACCATTCAGTACTTC.

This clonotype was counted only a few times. CDR3 bases: TGCGCCAGCAGCTTAGGGTGGGAAGGAGAGACCCAGTACTTC. Translated, it gives CASSLGWEGETQYF. The chain carries TRBV5-1 and TRBJ2-5; D not resolved. CDR1 SGHRS and CDR2 YFSETQ come from the germline V gene. This CDR3 contains 14 residues. V was shortened by 2 bases and J by 4 bases, with 12 bases between the two germline ends.

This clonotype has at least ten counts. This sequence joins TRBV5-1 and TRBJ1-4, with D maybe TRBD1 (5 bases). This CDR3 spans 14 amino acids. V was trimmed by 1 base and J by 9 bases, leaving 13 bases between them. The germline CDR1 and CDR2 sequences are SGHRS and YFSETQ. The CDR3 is CASSLRQGKQKLFF. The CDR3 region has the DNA TGCGCCAGCAGCTTGCGGCAGGGCAAGCAAAAACTGTTTTTT. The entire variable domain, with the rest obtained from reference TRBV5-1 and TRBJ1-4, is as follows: KAGVTQTPRYLIKTRGQQVTLSCSPISGHRSVSWYQQTPGQGLQFLFEYFSETQRNKGNFPGRFSGRQFSNSRSEMNVSTLELGDSALYLCASSLRQGKQKLFFGSGTQLSVL.

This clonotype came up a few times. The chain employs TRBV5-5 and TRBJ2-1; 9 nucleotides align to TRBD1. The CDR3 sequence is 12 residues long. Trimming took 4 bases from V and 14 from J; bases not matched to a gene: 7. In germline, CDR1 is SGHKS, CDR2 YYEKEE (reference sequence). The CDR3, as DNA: TGTGCCAGCAGCGTGGGACAGGGTTTAGAGTTCTTC. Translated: CASSVGQGLEFF.

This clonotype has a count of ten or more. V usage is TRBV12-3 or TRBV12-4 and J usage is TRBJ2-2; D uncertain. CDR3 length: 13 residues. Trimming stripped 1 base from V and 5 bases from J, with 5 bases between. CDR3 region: CASSLVTTGELFF. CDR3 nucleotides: TGTGCCAGCAGTTTAGTCACAACCGGGGAGCTGTTTTTT.

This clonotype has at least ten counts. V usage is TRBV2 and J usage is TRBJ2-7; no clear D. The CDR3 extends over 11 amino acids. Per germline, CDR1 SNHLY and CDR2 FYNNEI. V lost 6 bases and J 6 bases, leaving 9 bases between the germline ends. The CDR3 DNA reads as TGTGCCAGCAGCAACATACTCGAGCAGTACTTC. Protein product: CASSNILEQYF.

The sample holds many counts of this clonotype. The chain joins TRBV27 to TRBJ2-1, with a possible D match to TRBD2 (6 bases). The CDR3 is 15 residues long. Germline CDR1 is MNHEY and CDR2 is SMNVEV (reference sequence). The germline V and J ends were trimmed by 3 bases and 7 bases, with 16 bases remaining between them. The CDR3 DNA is TGTGCCAGCAGTTTGCCGGGGGTCATTCGGAATGAGCAGTTCTTC. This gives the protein CASSLPGVIRNEQFF.

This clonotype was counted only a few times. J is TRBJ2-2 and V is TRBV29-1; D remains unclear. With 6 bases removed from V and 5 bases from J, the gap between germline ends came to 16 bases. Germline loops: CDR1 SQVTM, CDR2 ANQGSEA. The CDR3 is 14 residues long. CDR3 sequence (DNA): TGCAGCGTGAGGACGGATCGAAGGACCGGGGAGCTGTTTTTT. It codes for CSVRTDRRTGELFF.

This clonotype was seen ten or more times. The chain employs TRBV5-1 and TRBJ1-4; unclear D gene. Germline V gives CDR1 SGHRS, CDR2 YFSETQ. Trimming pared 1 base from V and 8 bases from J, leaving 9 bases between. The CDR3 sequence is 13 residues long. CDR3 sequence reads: CASSLTQAEKLFF. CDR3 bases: TGCGCCAGCAGCTTGACCCAGGCCGAAAAACTGTTTTTT.

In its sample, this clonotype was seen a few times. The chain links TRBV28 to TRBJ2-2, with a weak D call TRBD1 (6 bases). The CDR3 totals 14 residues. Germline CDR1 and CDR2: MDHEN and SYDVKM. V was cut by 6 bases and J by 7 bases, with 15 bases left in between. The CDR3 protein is CASSGQTMVGELFF. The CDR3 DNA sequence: TGTGCCAGCAGCGGACAGACGATGGTCGGGGAGCTGTTTTTT.

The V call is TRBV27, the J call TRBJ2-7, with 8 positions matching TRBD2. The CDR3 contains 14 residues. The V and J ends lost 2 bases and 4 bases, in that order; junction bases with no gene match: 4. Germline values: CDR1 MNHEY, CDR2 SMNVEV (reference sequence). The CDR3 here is CASSLGGRRYEQYF. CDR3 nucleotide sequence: TGTGCCAGCAGTTTAGGCGGGAGGAGATACGAGCAGTACTTC.

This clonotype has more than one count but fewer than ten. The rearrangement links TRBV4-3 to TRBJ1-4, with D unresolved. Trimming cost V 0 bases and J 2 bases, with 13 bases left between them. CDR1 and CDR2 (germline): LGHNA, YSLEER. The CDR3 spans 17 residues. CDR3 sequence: CASSQDLGGSTNEKLFF. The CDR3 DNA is TGCGCCAGCAGCCAAGATCTTGGTGGGAGCACTAATGAAAAACTGTTTTTT.

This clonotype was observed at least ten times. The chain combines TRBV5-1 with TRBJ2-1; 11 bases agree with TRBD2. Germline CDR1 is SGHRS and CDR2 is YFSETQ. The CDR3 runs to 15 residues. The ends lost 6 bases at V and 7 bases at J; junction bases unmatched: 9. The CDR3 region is CASIPWASGGNEQFF. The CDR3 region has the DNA TGCGCCAGCATTCCGTGGGCTAGCGGGGGGAATGAGCAGTTCTTC.

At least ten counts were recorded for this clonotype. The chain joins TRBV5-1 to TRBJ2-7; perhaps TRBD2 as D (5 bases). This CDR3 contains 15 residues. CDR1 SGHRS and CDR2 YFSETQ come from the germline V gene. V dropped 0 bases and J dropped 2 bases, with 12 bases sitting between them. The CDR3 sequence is CASSLDGSRAYEQYF. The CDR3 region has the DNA TGCGCCAGCAGCTTGGATGGGAGTAGGGCCTACGAGCAGTACTTC.

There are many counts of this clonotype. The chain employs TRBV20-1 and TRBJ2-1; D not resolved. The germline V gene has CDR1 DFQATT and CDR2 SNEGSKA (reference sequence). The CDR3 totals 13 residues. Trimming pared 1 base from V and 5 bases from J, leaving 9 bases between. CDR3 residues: CSARVFPNNEQFF. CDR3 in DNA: TGCAGTGCTAGAGTGTTCCCAAACAATGAGCAGTTCTTC.

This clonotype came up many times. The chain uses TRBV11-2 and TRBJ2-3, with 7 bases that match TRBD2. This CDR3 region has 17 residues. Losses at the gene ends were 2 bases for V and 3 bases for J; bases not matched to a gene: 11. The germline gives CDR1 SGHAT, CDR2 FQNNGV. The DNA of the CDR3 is TGTGCCAGCAGCTTACCGGTTGGGGCGGGAGAAACAGATACGCAGTATTTT. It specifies CASSLPVGAGETDTQYF. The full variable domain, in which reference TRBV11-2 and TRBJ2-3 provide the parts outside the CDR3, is EAGVAQSPRYKIIEKRQSVAFWCNPISGHATLYWYQQILGQGPKLLIQFQNNGVVDDSQLPKDRFSAERLKGVDSTLKIQPAKLEDSAVYLCASSLPVGAGETDTQYFGPGTRLTVL.

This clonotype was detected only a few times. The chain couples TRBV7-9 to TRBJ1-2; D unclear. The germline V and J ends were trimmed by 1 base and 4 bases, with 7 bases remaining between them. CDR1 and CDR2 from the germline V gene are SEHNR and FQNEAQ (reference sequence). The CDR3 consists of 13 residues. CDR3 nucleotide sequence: TGTGCCAGCAGCTTAGTTGCCAGCTATGGCTACACCTTC. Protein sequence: CASSLVASYGYTF.

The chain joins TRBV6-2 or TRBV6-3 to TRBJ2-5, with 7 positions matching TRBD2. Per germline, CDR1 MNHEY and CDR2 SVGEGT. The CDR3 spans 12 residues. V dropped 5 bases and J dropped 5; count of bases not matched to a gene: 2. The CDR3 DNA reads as TGTGCCAGCAGTGCGGGAGACGAGACCCAGTACTTC. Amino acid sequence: CASSAGDETQYF.

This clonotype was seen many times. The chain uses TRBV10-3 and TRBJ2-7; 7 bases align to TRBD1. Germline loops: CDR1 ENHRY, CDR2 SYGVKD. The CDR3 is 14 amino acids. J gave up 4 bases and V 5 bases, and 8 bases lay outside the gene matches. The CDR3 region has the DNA TGTGCCATCAGTACTTCGACAGGGTTTTACGAGCAGTACTTC. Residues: CAISTSTGFYEQYF.